Listed below are T cell receptor beta chains from one sample, sequenced in a study of read filtering for tumor transcriptome and immune sequencing. One entry per CDR3 protein, called by TCRdb with MiXCR from the reads. The sample records more than 45,000 distinct CDR3 sequences, 15% to 20% being singletons. The material sequenced was a population of CD138-negative cells sorted from bone marrow. All receptors derive from a donor aged 40 or over with multiple myeloma. CDR3s leave out the opening cysteine and the closing phenylalanine or tryptophan.

J gene: TRBJ2-1
V gene: TRBV7-8
CDR3 protein: ASSLVGSGSFSYNEQF

J gene: TRBJ2-2
V gene: TRBV5-1
CDR3 protein: ASSPDAGRGTGELF

J gene: TRBJ2-3
V gene: TRBV21-1
CDR3 protein: ASSSTSGGTDTQY

J gene: TRBJ1-2
V gene: TRBV27
CDR3 protein: DSSSRGSYGYT

J gene: TRBJ1-3
V gene: TRBV13
CDR3 protein: ASRPTGSGNTIY

J gene: TRBJ1-1
V gene: TRBV29-1
CDR3 protein: SVATGTMNTEAF

J gene: TRBJ2-7
V gene: TRBV4-1
CDR3 protein: ASSQDTSGGSSYEQY

J gene: TRBJ2-1
V gene: TRBV7-9
CDR3 protein: ASSFGGGRAIGNEQF

J gene: TRBJ2-5
V gene: TRBV10-1
CDR3 protein: SGRPQTGHETQY

J gene: TRBJ1-1
V gene: TRBV24-1
CDR3 protein: AAGGNFKTF

J gene: TRBJ2-7
V gene: TRBV29-1
CDR3 protein: SVAGGQGADEQY

J gene: TRBJ2-7
V gene: TRBV11-2
CDR3 protein: ASSYPAGGQGTHEQY

J gene: TRBJ2-3
V gene: TRBV6-2/TRBV6-3
CDR3 protein: ASSDRFGSAQY

J gene: TRBJ1-5
V gene: TRBV29-1
CDR3 protein: SIRQGGNQPQH

J gene: TRBJ2-1
V gene: TRBV2
CDR3 protein: ASRRDNNEQF

J gene: TRBJ2-6
V gene: TRBV7-2
CDR3 protein: ASTQGIRGANVLT

J gene: TRBJ1-5
V gene: TRBV20-1
CDR3 protein: SASDDRLYQPQH

J gene: TRBJ1-1
V gene: TRBV10-3
CDR3 protein: AINAQGNTEAF

J gene: TRBJ2-2
V gene: TRBV7-8
CDR3 protein: ASSLAGYRVAGADTGELF

J gene: TRBJ1-5
V gene: TRBV19
CDR3 protein: ASGTGQFSNQPQH

J gene: TRBJ1-1
V gene: TRBV6-6
CDR3 protein: ASSTGQLNTEAF

J gene: TRBJ2-1
V gene: TRBV20-1
CDR3 protein: SATGYRRIFASGSRGSYNEQF

J gene: TRBJ2-1
V gene: TRBV7-2
CDR3 protein: ASSLGQGGYDEQF

J gene: TRBJ1-3
V gene: TRBV7-8
CDR3 protein: ASSLATGNTIY

J gene: TRBJ2-2
V gene: TRBV5-1
CDR3 protein: ASSLLGLAGVDPGELF

J gene: TRBJ2-1
V gene: TRBV7-3
CDR3 protein: ASSGQGPTYNEQF

J gene: TRBJ2-1
V gene: TRBV5-5
CDR3 protein: ASSWGLLSYNEQF

J gene: TRBJ2-1
V gene: TRBV5-6
CDR3 protein: ASSLFLNEQF

J gene: TRBJ2-5
V gene: TRBV12-3/TRBV12-4
CDR3 protein: ASSFPAAQETQY

J gene: TRBJ2-1
V gene: TRBV7-2
CDR3 protein: ASSLRTSAYNEQF

J gene: TRBJ2-1
V gene: TRBV5-1
CDR3 protein: ASSFSGTSGSYNEQF

J gene: TRBJ2-5
V gene: TRBV20-1
CDR3 protein: SARAAGPAQY

J gene: TRBJ2-7
V gene: TRBV20-1
CDR3 protein: SATPSDRFSYEQY

J gene: TRBJ2-1
V gene: TRBV7-9
CDR3 protein: ASSNNRQVRGNEQF

J gene: TRBJ2-5
V gene: TRBV20-1
CDR3 protein: SAPREGETQY

J gene: TRBJ2-1
V gene: TRBV29-1
CDR3 protein: SVDSGTSDIEQF

J gene: TRBJ2-3
V gene: TRBV5-4
CDR3 protein: ASSASGREGTDTQY

J gene: TRBJ2-1
V gene: TRBV15
CDR3 protein: ATSRDPVNEQF

J gene: TRBJ1-6
V gene: TRBV30
CDR3 protein: AWSLIRAGNSPLH

J gene: TRBJ2-1
V gene: TRBV5-1
CDR3 protein: ASTFLGGKNNEQF

J gene: TRBJ2-7
V gene: TRBV2
CDR3 protein: ASSEGGLDEQY

J gene: TRBJ2-6
V gene: TRBV24-1
CDR3 protein: ATQAGRGSSGANVLT

J gene: TRBJ2-5
V gene: TRBV30
CDR3 protein: AWSVPGAGGETQY

J gene: TRBJ1-1
V gene: TRBV5-1
CDR3 protein: ASSQQGSTEAF

J gene: TRBJ2-5
V gene: TRBV12-3/TRBV12-4
CDR3 protein: ASSWGGRQETQY

J gene: TRBJ2-1
V gene: TRBV7-2
CDR3 protein: ASSLEVGRQEQF

J gene: TRBJ2-1
V gene: TRBV12-3/TRBV12-4
CDR3 protein: ASSLYRDYEQF

J gene: TRBJ1-4
V gene: TRBV20-1
CDR3 protein: SARDSRSATNEKLF

J gene: TRBJ2-7
V gene: TRBV29-1
CDR3 protein: SADLQGGLNEQY

J gene: TRBJ2-7
V gene: TRBV5-1
CDR3 protein: ASSPLAGGPEQY

J gene: TRBJ2-1
V gene: TRBV5-1
CDR3 protein: ASSRDSYNEQF

J gene: TRBJ1-1
V gene: TRBV5-1
CDR3 protein: ASSLDGQDLLSNTEAF

J gene: TRBJ2-5
V gene: TRBV3-1
CDR3 protein: ASTPAGFGETQY

J gene: TRBJ2-1
V gene: TRBV12-3/TRBV12-4
CDR3 protein: ASLLTAGPQF